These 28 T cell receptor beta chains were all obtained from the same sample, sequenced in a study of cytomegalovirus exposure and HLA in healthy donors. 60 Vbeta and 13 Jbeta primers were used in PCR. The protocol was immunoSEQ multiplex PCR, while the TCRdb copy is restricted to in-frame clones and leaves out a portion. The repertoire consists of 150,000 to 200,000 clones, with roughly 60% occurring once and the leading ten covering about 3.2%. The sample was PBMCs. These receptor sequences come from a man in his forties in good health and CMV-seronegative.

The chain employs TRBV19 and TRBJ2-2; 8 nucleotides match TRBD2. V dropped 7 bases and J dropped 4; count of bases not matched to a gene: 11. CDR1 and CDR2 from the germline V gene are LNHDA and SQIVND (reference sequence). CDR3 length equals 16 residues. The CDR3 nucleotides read TGTGCCAGTACCTTAGGGGGACTAGGTATCACCGGGGAGCTGTTTTTT. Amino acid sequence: CASTLGGLGITGELFF.

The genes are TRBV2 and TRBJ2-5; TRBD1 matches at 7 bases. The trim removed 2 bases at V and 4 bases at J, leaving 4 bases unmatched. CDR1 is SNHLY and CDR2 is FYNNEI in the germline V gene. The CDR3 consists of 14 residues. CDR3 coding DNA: TGTGCCAGCAGTGAATTGAGGGGGCGAGAGACCCAGTACTTC. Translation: CASSELRGRETQYF.

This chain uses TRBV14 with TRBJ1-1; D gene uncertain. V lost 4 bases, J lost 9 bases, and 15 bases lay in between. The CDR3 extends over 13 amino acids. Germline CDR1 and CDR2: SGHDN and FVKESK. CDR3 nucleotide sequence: TGTGCCAGCAGCCCCCGTCTCGACTCACAAGCTTTCTTT. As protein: CASSPRLDSQAFF. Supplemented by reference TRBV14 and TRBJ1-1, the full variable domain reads EAGVTQFPSHSVIEKGQTVTLRCDPISGHDNLYWYRRVMGKEIKFLLHFVKESKQDESGMPNNRFLAERTGGTYSTLKVQPAELEDSGVYFCASSPRLDSQAFFGQGTRLTVV.

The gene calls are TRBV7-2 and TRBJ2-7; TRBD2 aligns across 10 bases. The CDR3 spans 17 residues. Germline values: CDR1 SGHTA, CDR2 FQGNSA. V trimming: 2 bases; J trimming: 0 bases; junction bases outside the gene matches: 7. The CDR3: CASSLILAGGPSYEQYF. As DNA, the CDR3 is TGTGCCAGCAGCTTAATCTTAGCGGGAGGCCCCTCCTACGAGCAGTACTTC.

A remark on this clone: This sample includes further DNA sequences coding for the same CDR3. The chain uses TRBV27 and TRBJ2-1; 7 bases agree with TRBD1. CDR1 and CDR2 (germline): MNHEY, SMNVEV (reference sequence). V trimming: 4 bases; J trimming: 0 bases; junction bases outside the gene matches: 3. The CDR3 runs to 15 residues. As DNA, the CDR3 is TGTGCCAGCAGTTCCCGGGACAGCTCCTACAATGAGCAGTTCTTC. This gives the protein CASSSRDSSYNEQFF.

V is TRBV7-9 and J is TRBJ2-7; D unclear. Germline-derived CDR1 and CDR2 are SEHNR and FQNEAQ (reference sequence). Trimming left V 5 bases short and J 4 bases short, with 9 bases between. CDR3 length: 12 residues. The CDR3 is CASSPLSYEQYF. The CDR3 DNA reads TGTGCCAGCAGCCCCCTTTCGTACGAGCAGTACTTC.

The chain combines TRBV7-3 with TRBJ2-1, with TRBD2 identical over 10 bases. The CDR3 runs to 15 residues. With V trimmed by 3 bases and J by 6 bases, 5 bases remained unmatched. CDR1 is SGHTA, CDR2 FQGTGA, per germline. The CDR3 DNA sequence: TGTGCCAGCAGCTTCGTAGCGGGAGGTAGCAATGAGCAGTTCTTC. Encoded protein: CASSFVAGGSNEQFF.

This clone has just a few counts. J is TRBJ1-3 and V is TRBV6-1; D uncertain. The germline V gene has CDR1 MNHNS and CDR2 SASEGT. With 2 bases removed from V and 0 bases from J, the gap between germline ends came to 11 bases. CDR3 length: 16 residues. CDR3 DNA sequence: TGTGCCAGCAGTGAACGGCGGGGATCCTCTGGAAACACCATATATTTT. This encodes CASSERRGSSGNTIYF.

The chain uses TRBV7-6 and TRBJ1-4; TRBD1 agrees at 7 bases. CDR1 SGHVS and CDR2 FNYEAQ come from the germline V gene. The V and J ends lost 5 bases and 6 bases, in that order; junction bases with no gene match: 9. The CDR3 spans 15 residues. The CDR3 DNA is TGTGCCAGCAGCACCCAAAGGGGGCTTTATGAAAAACTGTTTTTT. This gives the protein CASSTQRGLYEKLFF.

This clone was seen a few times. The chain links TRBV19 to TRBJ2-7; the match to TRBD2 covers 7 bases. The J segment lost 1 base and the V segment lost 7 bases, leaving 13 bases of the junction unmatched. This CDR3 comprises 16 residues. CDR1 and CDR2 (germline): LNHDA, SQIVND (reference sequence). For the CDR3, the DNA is TGTGCCAGTAACCCGGGGGGTGCCGGGGGTTCCTACGAGCAGTACTTC. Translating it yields CASNPGGAGGSYEQYF. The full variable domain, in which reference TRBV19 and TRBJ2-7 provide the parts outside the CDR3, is DGGITQSPKYLFRKEGQNVTLSCEQNLNHDAMYWYRQDPGQGLRLIYYSQIVNDFQKGDIAEGYSVSREKKESFPLTVTSAQKNPTAFYLCASNPGGAGGSYEQYFGPGTRLTVT.

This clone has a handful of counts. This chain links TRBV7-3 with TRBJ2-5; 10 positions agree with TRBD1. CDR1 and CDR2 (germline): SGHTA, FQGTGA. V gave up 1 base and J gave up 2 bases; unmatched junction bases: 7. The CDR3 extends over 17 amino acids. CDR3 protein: CASSLNGDRGIQETQYF. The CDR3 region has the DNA TGTGCCAGCAGCTTAAACGGGGACAGGGGTATTCAAGAGACCCAGTACTTC.

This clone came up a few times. CDR3 sequence (DNA): TGTGCCAGCAGTTTACGGTACAATGAAAAACTGTTTTTT. Encoded protein: CASSLRYNEKLFF. The chain has TRBV27 and TRBJ1-4, with D hard to call. Between the trimmed V and J ends, which lost 2 bases and 5 bases, there was a span of 6 bases. Germline CDR1 is MNHEY and CDR2 is SMNVEV (reference sequence). There are 13 residues in the CDR3.

CDR3 protein: CASSLQETQYF. The DNA for the CDR3 is TGTGCCAGCAGTCTACAGGAGACCCAGTACTTC. This chain joins TRBV6-5 and TRBJ2-5, with D uncertain. The CDR3 sequence is 11 residues long. The germline V and J ends were trimmed by 5 bases and 5 bases, with 6 bases remaining between them. Germline V gene lookup returns CDR1 MNHEY and CDR2 SVGAGI.

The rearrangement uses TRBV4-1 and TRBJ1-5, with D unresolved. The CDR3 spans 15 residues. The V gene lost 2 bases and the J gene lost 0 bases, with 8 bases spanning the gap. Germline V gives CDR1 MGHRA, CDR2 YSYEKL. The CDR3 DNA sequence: TGCGCCAGCAGCCAACGCCAGAATAGCAATCAGCCCCAGCATTTT. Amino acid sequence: CASSQRQNSNQPQHF.

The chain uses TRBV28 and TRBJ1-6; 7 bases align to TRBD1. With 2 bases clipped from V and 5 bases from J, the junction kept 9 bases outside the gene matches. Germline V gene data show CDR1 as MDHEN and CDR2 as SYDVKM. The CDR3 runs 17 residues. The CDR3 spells CASSLPRPDRDNSPLHF. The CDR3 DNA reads TGTGCCAGCAGTTTACCCCGCCCTGACAGGGATAATTCACCCCTCCACTTT.

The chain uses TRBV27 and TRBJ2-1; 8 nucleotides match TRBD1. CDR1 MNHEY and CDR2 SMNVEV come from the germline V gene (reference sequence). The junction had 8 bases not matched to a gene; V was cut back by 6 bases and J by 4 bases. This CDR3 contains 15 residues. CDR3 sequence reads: CASRPPGQVYNEQFF. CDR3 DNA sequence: TGTGCCAGCAGACCCCCGGGACAGGTTTACAATGAGCAGTTCTTC.

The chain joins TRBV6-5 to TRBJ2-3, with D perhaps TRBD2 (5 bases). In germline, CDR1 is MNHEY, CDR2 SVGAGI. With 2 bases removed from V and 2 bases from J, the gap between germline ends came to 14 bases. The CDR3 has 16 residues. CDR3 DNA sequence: TGTGCCAGCAGTTACAGTAGGGCGGGCTCCACAGATACGCAGTATTTT. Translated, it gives CASSYSRAGSTDTQYF.

Here the CDR3 reads CASSSYDRGLDWAQYF. CDR3 in DNA: TGTGCCAGCAGCTCCTACGACAGGGGGCTTGATTGGGCCCAGTACTTC. J is TRBJ2-5 and V is TRBV11-2, with 10 bases identical to TRBD1. V lost 4 bases, J lost 9 bases, and 14 bases stayed unmatched. CDR1 and CDR2 from the germline V gene are SGHAT and FQNNGV. The CDR3 contains 16 residues.

The CDR3 coding sequence is TGCAGCGCATGGACAGGCCGGGACTATGGCTACACCTTC. Translated, it gives CSAWTGRDYGYTF. The chain carries TRBV29-1 and TRBJ1-2; 7 bases map to TRBD1. The CDR3 is 13 residues long. J gave up 3 bases and V 7 bases, and 8 bases lay outside the gene matches. Germline CDR1 and CDR2: SQVTM and ANQGSEA.

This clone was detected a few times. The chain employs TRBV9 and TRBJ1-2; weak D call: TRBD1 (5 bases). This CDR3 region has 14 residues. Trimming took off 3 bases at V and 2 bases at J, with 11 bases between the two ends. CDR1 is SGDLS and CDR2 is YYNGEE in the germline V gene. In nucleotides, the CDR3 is TGTGCCAGCAGCGGCGGGAAGGGGAACTATGGCTACACCTTC. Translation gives CASSGGKGNYGYTF.

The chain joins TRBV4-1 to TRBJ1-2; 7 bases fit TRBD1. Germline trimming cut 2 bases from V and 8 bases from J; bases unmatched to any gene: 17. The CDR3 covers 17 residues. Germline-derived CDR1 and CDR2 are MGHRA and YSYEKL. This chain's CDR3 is CASSQTTSDRLVVGYTF. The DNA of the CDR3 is TGCGCCAGCAGCCAAACGACTTCGGACAGGCTCGTCGTGGGCTACACCTTC.

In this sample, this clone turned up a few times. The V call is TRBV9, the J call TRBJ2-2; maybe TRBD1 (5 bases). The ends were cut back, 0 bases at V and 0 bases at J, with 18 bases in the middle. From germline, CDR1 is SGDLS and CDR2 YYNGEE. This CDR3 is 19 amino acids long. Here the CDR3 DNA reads TGTGCCAGCAGCGTAGCGGGTCTTCGCCCAGGGTCGAACACCGGGGAGCTGTTTTTT. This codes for CASSVAGLRPGSNTGELFF.

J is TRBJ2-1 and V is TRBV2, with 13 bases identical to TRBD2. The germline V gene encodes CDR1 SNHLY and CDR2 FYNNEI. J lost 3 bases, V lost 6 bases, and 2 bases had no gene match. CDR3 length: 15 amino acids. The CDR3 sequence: CASRRLAGGYNEQFF. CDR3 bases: TGTGCCAGCAGAAGACTAGCGGGGGGCTACAATGAGCAGTTCTTC.

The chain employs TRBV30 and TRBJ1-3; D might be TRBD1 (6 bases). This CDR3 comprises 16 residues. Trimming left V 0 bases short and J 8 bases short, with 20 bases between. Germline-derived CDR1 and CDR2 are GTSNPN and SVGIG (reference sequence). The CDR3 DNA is TGTGCCTGGAGTGTTAGCGGGGGGCGCGGGCGAGACACCATATATTTT. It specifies CAWSVSGGRGRDTIYF.

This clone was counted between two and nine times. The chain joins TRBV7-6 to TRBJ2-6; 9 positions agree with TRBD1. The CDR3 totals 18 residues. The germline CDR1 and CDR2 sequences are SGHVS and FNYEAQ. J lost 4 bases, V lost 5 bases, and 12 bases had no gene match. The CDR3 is CASSPLEQGALGANVLTF. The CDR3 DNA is TGTGCCAGCAGCCCCCTCGAACAGGGGGCGCTAGGGGCCAACGTCCTGACTTTC. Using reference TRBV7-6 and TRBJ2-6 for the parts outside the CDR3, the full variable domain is GAGVSQSPRYKVTKRGQDVALRCDPISGHVSLYWYRQALGQGPEFLTYFNYEAQQDKSGLPNDRFSAERPEGSISTLTIQRTEQRDSAMYRCASSPLEQGALGANVLTFGAGSRLTVL.

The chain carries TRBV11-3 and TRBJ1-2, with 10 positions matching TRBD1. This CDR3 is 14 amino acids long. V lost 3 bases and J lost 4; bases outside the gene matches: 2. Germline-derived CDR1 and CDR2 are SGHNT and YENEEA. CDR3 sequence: CASSFGTGAYGYTF. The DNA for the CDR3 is TGTGCCAGCAGCTTTGGGACAGGGGCCTATGGCTACACCTTC. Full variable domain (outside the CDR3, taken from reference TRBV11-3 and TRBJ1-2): EAGVVQSPRYKIIEKKQPVAFWCNPISGHNTLYWYLQNLGQGPELLIRYENEEAVDDSQLPKDRFSAERLKGVDSTLKIQPAELGDSAVYLCASSFGTGAYGYTFGSGTRLTVV.

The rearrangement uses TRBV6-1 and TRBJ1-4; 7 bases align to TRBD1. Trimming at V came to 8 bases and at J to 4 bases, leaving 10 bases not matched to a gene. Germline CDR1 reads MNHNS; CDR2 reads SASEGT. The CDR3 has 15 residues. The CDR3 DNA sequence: TGTGCCAGCGGGGCCCGGGACAGTATTAATGAAAAACTGTTTTTT. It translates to CASGARDSINEKLFF.

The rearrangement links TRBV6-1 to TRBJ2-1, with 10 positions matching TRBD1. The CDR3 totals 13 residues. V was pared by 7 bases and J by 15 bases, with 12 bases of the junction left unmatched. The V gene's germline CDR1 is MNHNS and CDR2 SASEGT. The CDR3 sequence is CASIQQPGQGWFF. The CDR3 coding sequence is TGTGCCAGCATTCAACAACCGGGACAGGGGTGGTTCTTC.